This T cell receptor (beta chain) is from a study of T-cell memory formation after mild COVID-19. General observations from the study: Second-wave clones with a day 37 peak had unconfirmed SARS-CoV-2 specificity. Those CD4+ clones that contracted were mainly in CM and EM (CD8+ ones in EMRA). In pre-infection memory, a portion of responding clones appeared, which suggested that cross-reactive memory joined.

This CDR3 contains 12 residues. The germline gives CDR1 SQVTM, CDR2 ANQGSEA. The ends lost 7 bases at V and 7 bases at J; junction bases unmatched: 7. TCRdb independently ran MiXCR on the 5' RACE reads; one entry per CDR3 protein. In the table there are some 300,000 distinct CDR3 sequences, 20% to 25% of which are singletons. As for this clonotype: Antigen specificity is unknown.

Sequencing input: PBMCs or a T cell subset sorted from them (not recorded which). This clonotype was obtained from a man aged 18 to 35 who had mild COVID-19 (a few samples of this study predate the infection). Cell type and time point are not known. V usage is TRBV29-1 and J usage is TRBJ2-1; 7 nucleotides align to TRBD2. Written as DNA, the CDR3 is TGCAGCGCCGTCCCGGGGGGAAATGAGCAGTTCTTC. Protein: CSAVPGGNEQFF.